The text below deals with one T cell receptor beta chain. This record comes from a study of metastatic and nonmetastatic thyroid tumors. Overall study: The study looked at repertoires side by side in blood and in tumor or nodule tissue from malignant and benign thyroid patients.

No patient received treatment before thyroid surgery. TCRdb re-called the PCR reads via MiXCR. Counted here are about 11,000 clones, around 41% occurring once; the ten biggest clones make up about 16%. This CDR3 comprises 19 residues. The germline gives CDR1 MGHRA, CDR2 YSYEKL. J lost 0 bases, V lost 5 bases, and 11 bases had no gene match. Sequencing was done on a sample of tumor tissue. V and J are TRBV4-1 and TRBJ2-1; 12 bases align to TRBD2. The TCR originated in a female donor with papillary thyroid cancer or a benign thyroid nodule (not recorded which). Some clones in this sample may be carry-over from other donors' samples. CDR3 amino acids: CASSSTSGSRASSYNEQFF. CDR3 DNA sequence: TGCGCCAGCAGCTCGACTAGCGGGAGCCGCGCGAGCTCCTACAATGAGCAGTTCTTC.